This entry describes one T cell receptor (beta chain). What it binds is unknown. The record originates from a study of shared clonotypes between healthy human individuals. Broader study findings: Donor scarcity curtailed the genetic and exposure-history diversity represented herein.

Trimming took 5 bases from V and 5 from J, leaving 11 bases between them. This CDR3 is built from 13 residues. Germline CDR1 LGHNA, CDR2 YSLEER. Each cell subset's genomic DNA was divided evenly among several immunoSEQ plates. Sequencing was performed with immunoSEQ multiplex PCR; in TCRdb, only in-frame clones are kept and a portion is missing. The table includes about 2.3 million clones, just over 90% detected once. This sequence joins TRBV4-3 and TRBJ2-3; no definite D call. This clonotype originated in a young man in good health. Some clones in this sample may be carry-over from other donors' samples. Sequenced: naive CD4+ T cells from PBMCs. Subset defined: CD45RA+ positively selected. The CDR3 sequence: CASSSLPGDTQYF. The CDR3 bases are TGCGCCAGCAGCTCACTACCCGGAGATACGCAGTATTTT.